This T cell receptor beta chain is drawn from a study of T cell clonotyping in hematopoietic cell transplantation. Sequencing was performed with immunoSEQ multiplex PCR; in TCRdb, only in-frame clones are kept and a portion is missing. The table has some 5,000 clones, around 78% seen once; the top ten hold 21%. The CDR3 spans 14 residues. Germline loops: CDR1 GTSNPN, CDR2 SVGIG (reference sequence). Deletions cut 2 bases from V and 3 bases from J, with 13 bases between. This clone was counted only a few times. The specimen was peripheral blood mononuclear cells, collected 100 days after allogeneic stem cell transplant. The V gene is TRBV30, the J gene TRBJ2-5; D is perhaps TRBD2 (6 bases). This sequence was found in a male patient over 55 who had an allogeneic stem cell transplant, so T cells may come from the graft donor. Some clones in this sample may be carry-over from other donors' samples. CDR3 loop: CAWSPPSVKETQYF. CDR3 nucleotide sequence: TGTGCCTGGAGTCCGCCTAGCGTAAAAGAGACCCAGTACTTC.